These 14 T cell receptor beta chains share one sample of origin, sequenced in a study of blood T cell repertoires in COVID-19. Generated by immunoSEQ multiplex PCR, the TCRdb table keeps only in-frame clones and is missing some. This sample has roughly 100,000 clones, with roughly four fifths found just once. The sequenced sample consisted of peripheral blood. The receptors originated from a man older than 75 with COVID-19, enrolled during active disease.

This sequence joins TRBV18 and TRBJ2-1, with 9 positions matching TRBD2. Germline CDR1 is KGHSH and CDR2 is LQKENI. This CDR3 is 13 amino acids long. With 10 bases clipped from V and 9 bases from J, the junction kept 10 bases outside the gene matches. The CDR3 protein is CATRPGLAIEQFF. In nucleotides, the CDR3 is TGTGCCACACGGCCGGGACTAGCTATTGAGCAGTTCTTC.

The chain combines TRBV2 with TRBJ2-7, with 9 bases aligning to TRBD2. The junction had 2 bases not matched to a gene; V was cut back by 2 bases and J by 0 bases. The CDR3 length is 15 residues. Germline V gene data show CDR1 as SNHLY and CDR2 as FYNNEI. This CDR3 reads CASSETSGHSYEQYF. The CDR3, as DNA: TGTGCCAGCAGTGAAACTAGCGGGCACTCCTACGAGCAGTACTTC.

This sequence joins TRBV5-4 and TRBJ2-7, with TRBD2 identical over 10 bases. The CDR3 has 15 amino acids. The junction had 4 bases not matched to a gene; V was cut back by 2 bases and J by 2 bases. CDR1 is SGHNT and CDR2 is YYREEE in the germline V gene (reference sequence). This chain's CDR3 is CASSFSSGSPYEQYF. The CDR3 nucleotides read TGTGCCAGCAGCTTTTCTAGCGGGAGCCCCTACGAGCAGTACTTC.

The chain is built from TRBV6-5 and TRBJ2-7; tentative D call: TRBD1 (6 bases). CDR1 is MNHEY, CDR2 SVGAGI, per germline. V lost 4 bases and J lost 0, with 13 bases in between. CDR3 length: 15 residues. The CDR3 sequence is CASSSDRFTSYEQYF. The CDR3 DNA reads as TGTGCCAGCAGTTCAGACAGGTTCACCTCCTACGAGCAGTACTTC.

The chain links TRBV28 to TRBJ1-2; 8 nucleotides align to TRBD1. The CDR3 totals 14 residues. Losses at the gene ends were 7 bases for V and 7 bases for J; bases not matched to a gene: 11. Germline V CDR1 and CDR2: MDHEN, SYDVKM. The CDR3: CASTIPSGGGGYTF. The CDR3 DNA is TGTGCCAGCACCATACCCTCAGGGGGCGGTGGCTACACCTTC.

A few counts support this clone. The CDR3 coding sequence is TGTGCCACCAGCAGACTCCGGGACAGCAATTCACCCCTCCACTTT. Protein product: CATSRLRDSNSPLHF. The chain links TRBV15 to TRBJ1-6; 7 bases agree with TRBD1. The CDR3 totals 15 residues. V was pared by 2 bases and J by 7 bases, with 5 bases of the junction left unmatched. Looked up from germline, CDR1 is LNHNV and CDR2 is YYDKDF (reference sequence).

CDR3 DNA sequence: TGTGCCAGCAGTGGGACAGGGGGCGACGAGCAGTACTTC. This sequence encodes CASSGTGGDEQYF. The V gene is TRBV2, the J gene TRBJ2-7; TRBD1 matches 11 bases. Trimming removed 4 bases from V and 5 bases from J; junction bases left unmatched: 1. Per the germline V gene, CDR1 is SNHLY and CDR2 is FYNNEI. CDR3 length equals 13 residues.

The chain links TRBV11-2 to TRBJ2-5; tentatively, D is TRBD1 (6 bases). Germline CDR1 is SGHAT and CDR2 is FQNNGV. The CDR3 totals 16 residues. The V gene lost 5 bases and the J gene lost 4 bases, with 20 bases spanning the gap. Written as DNA, the CDR3 is TGTGCCAGCAGCCCAGGGACAACCCAACCTCCAGAGACCCAGTACTTC. Its translation: CASSPGTTQPPETQYF.

The chain joins TRBV4-2 to TRBJ1-2, with 8 positions matching TRBD1. This CDR3 is 19 amino acids long. The junction had 18 bases not matched to a gene; V was cut back by 3 bases and J by 3 bases. CDR1 and CDR2 (germline): LGHNA, YNFKEQ. DNA for the CDR3: TGTGCCAGCAGCCAGCTGGGCGAGGCCAGGGGGCCGCTTGACTATGGCTACACCTTC. Its protein product is CASSQLGEARGPLDYGYTF.

V usage is TRBV28 and J usage is TRBJ1-4; D uncertain. CDR1 is MDHEN and CDR2 is SYDVKM in the germline V gene. The CDR3 length is 14 residues. V was clipped by 6 bases and J by 5 bases, with 13 bases between them. The CDR3 here is CASSPGVLNEKLFF. As DNA, the CDR3 is TGTGCCAGCAGCCCAGGCGTACTGAATGAAAAACTGTTTTTT.

The CDR3 here is CASSYIAGGRYEQFF. CDR3 sequence (DNA): TGTGCCAGCAGTTACATAGCGGGAGGACGCTATGAGCAGTTCTTC. The rearrangement joins TRBV6-2 or TRBV6-3 to TRBJ2-1, with 10 bases lining up with TRBD2. Germline CDR1 is MNHEY and CDR2 is SVGEGT. The V gene end was trimmed by 2 bases and the J gene end by 8 bases; junction bases not matched to a gene: 6. This CDR3 spans 15 amino acids.

This sequence joins TRBV7-2 and TRBJ2-1, with a tentative D call TRBD1 (6 bases). Germline V gene lookup returns CDR1 SGHTA and CDR2 FQGNSA. The germline V and J ends were trimmed by 5 bases and 0 bases, with 14 bases remaining between them. This CDR3 is 16 amino acids long. DNA for the CDR3: TGTGCCAGCAGCGGCGACAGGAAGAGCTCCTACAATGAGCAGTTCTTC. Translated: CASSGDRKSSYNEQFF.

On this clone: An end of the junction differs from the germline gene, which may be a read error. The V call is TRBV7-9, the J call TRBJ1-4; possibly TRBD1 for D (6 bases). Looked up from germline, CDR1 is SEHNR and CDR2 is FQNEAQ (reference sequence). The CDR3 is 14 amino acids. Here the CDR3 DNA reads TGTGCCAGCAGCTTAGGGGGCAGGGGTGAAAAATTGTTTTTT. Residues: CASSLGGRGEKLFF.

This clone came up a few times. The chain recombines TRBV18 with TRBJ1-1, with TRBD1 matching over 11 bases. The CDR3 sequence is 13 residues long. From germline, CDR1 is KGHSH and CDR2 LQKENI. J gave up 7 bases and V 5 bases, and 3 bases lay outside the gene matches. The CDR3 loop reads CASSGQGANEAFF. The CDR3 DNA is TGTGCCAGCTCAGGACAGGGGGCAAATGAAGCTTTCTTT. Complete variable domain (other parts from reference TRBV18 and TRBJ1-1): NAGVMQNPRHLVRRRGQEARLRCSPMKGHSHVYWYRQLPEEGLKFMVYLQKENIIDESGMPKERFSAEFPKEGPSILRIQQVVRGDSAAYFCASSGQGANEAFFGQGTRLTVV.